The rows below give T cell receptor beta chains drawn from one sample of a study of cytotoxic CD8 clonotypes in ibrutinib-treated CLL. Clones were read by immunoSEQ multiplex PCR, and TCRdb kept only the in-frame ones, dropping some. Altogether around 310,000 clones are present, around four fifths being singletons, with the ten largest covering roughly 6.3%. The material sequenced was PBMCs, taken before ibrutinib treatment. These receptors were taken from a human donor with chronic lymphocytic leukemia. CDR3s leave out the opening cysteine and the closing phenylalanine or tryptophan. Size is omitted from some rows. Given values are once, few, many or a class for expanded clones.

NA | TRBJ2-6 | TRBV5-1 | ASSLGGQVSSGANVLT
NA | TRBJ2-1 | TRBV9 | ASSVASGLAGLNEQF
NA | TRBJ1-5 | TRBV6-5 | ASSYRGQGGNQPQH
NA | TRBJ2-1 | TRBV5-1 | ASSLVTSGGNEQF
NA | TRBJ2-7 | TRBV5-1 | ASSSSGRAYEQY
once | TRBJ2-2 | TRBV7-9 | ASSLARLAGKNTGELF
NA | TRBJ2-6 | TRBV7-2 | ASSVQGSGANVLT
NA | TRBJ2-1 | TRBV7-2 | ASSLSDNEQF
NA | TRBJ2-1 | TRBV4-1 | ASSKVGNEQF
NA | TRBJ2-2 | TRBV10-3 | AISDLANTGELF
NA | TRBJ2-5 | TRBV7-8 | ASSAGRGVGETQY
NA | TRBJ2-7 | TRBV18 | ASSPVGGGLPYEQY
NA | TRBJ1-1 | TRBV4-1 | ASSQRGGRNTEAF
NA | TRBJ1-3 | TRBV30 | AWRADSGNTIY